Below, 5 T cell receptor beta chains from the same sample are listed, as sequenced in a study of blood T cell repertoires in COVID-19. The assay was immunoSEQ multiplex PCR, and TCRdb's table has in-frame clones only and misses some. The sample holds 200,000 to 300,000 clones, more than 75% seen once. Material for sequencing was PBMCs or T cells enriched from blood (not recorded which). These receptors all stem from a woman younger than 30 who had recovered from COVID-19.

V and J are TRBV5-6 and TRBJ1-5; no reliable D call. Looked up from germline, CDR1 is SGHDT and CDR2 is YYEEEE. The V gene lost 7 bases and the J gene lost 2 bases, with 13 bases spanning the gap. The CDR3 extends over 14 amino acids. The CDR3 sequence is CASRGWAGNQPQHF. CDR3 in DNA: TGTGCCAGCCGGGGATGGGCGGGCAATCAGCCCCAGCATTTT.

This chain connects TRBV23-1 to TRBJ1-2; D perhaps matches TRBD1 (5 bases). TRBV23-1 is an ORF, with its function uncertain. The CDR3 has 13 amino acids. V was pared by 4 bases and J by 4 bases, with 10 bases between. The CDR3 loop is CASSPTGTYGYTF. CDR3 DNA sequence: TGCGCCAGCAGTCCCACAGGAACCTATGGCTACACCTTC.

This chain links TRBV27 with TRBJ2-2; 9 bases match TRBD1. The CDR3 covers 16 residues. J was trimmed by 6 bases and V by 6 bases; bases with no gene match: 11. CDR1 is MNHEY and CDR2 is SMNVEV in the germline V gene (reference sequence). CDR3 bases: TGTGCCAGCAGCCCGCCCGGGACAGGGTTGGCCGGGGAGCTGTTTTTT. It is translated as CASSPPGTGLAGELFF.

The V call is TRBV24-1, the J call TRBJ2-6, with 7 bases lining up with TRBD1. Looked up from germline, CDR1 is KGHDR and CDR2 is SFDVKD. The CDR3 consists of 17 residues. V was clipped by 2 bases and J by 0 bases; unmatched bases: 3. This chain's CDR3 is CATSDSGQSSGANVLTF. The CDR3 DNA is TGTGCCACCAGTGATTCGGGACAGAGCTCTGGGGCCAACGTCCTGACTTTC.

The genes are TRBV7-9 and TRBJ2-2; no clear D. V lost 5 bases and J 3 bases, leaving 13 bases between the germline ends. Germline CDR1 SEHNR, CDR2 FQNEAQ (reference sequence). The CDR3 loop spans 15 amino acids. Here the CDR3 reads CASSLRTEYTGELFF. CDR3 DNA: TGTGCCAGCAGCCTAAGAACAGAGTACACCGGGGAGCTGTTTTTT.